These T cell receptor beta chains were read from a single sample in a study of blood T cell repertoires in COVID-19. TCRdb keeps only in-frame clones here, not all; method: immunoSEQ multiplex PCR. Of 200,000 to 250,000 clones listed, around four fifths were seen once; the top ten hold 5.2%. Sequences were obtained from peripheral blood. Every receptor here comes from a woman in her sixties or seventies with COVID-19, enrolled during active disease. The CDR3 runs from the conserved cysteine through the conserved F or W. The D gene is left open where the match is weak. Only some rows state a clone size, as once, few, many or a class for expanded clones.

j_call: TRBJ1-2; clone_size: -; d_call: -; v_call: TRBV7-2; cdr3_nt: TGTGCCAGCAGCTCCTCCCGGGAGGATGGCTACACCTTC; cdr3_aa: CASSSSREDGYTF
j_call: TRBJ2-3; clone_size: -; d_call: TRBD2; v_call: TRBV19; cdr3_nt: TGTGCCAGTAGTATAGGACTAGCGGGAGGGATAAGCACAGATACGCAGTATTTT; cdr3_aa: CASSIGLAGGISTDTQYF
j_call: TRBJ2-4; clone_size: -; d_call: TRBD2; v_call: TRBV5-1; cdr3_nt: TGCGCCAGCAGCTTGTCGACTAGCGGGCCCCAAGGGAACATTCAGTACTTC; cdr3_aa: CASSLSTSGPQGNIQYF
j_call: TRBJ2-7; clone_size: -; d_call: -; v_call: TRBV28; cdr3_nt: TGTGCCAGTGGGGGCGAGCAACCCATGAAGGAGCAGTACTTC; cdr3_aa: CASGGEQPMKEQYF
j_call: TRBJ2-5; clone_size: -; d_call: -; v_call: TRBV28; cdr3_nt: TGTGCCAGCAGTCCGGTTCAGGGCGATGGCCAAGAGACCCAGTACTTC; cdr3_aa: CASSPVQGDGQETQYF
j_call: TRBJ2-7; clone_size: -; d_call: -; v_call: TRBV19; cdr3_nt: TGTGCCAGTAGTATAGGCCCTTGGGGCACCTACGAGCAGTACTTC; cdr3_aa: CASSIGPWGTYEQYF
j_call: TRBJ2-1; clone_size: once; d_call: TRBD2; v_call: TRBV5-1; cdr3_nt: TGCGCCAGCAGCACGGGGACTAGCGGAGGAGACAATGAGCAGTTCTTC; cdr3_aa: CASSTGTSGGDNEQFF
j_call: TRBJ2-3; clone_size: -; d_call: -; v_call: TRBV6-6; cdr3_nt: TGTGCCAGCACCCCCCAGGGCTTGGGCACAGATACGCAGTATTTT; cdr3_aa: CASTPQGLGTDTQYF
j_call: TRBJ1-6; clone_size: -; d_call: -; v_call: TRBV4-1; cdr3_nt: TGCGCCAGCACCTCCGAGAGGGGGAAGGATTCACCCCTCCACTTT; cdr3_aa: CASTSERGKDSPLHF
j_call: TRBJ1-1; clone_size: -; d_call: -; v_call: TRBV2; cdr3_nt: TGTGCCAGCATCCCCCTACAGAGGGACACTGAAGCTTTCTTT; cdr3_aa: CASIPLQRDTEAFF